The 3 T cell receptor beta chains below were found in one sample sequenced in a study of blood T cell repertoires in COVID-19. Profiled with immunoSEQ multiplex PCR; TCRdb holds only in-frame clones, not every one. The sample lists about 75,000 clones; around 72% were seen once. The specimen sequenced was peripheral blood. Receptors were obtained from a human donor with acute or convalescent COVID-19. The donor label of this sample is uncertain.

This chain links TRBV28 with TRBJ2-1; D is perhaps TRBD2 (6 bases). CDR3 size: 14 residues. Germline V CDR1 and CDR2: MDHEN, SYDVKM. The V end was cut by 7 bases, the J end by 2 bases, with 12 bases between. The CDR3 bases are TGTGCCAGCATTGATAGCGGAACCTACAATGAGCAGTTCTTC. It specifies CASIDSGTYNEQFF.

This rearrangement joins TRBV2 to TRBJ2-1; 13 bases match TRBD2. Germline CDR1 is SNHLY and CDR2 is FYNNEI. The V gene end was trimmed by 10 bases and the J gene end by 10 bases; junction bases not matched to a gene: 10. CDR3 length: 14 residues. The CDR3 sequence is CATKLAGGPGEQFF. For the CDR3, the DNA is TGTGCCACCAAACTAGCGGGAGGGCCGGGAGAGCAGTTCTTC.

Here the CDR3 DNA reads TGTGCCAGCATGGACAGGGGCAATCAGCCCCAGCATTTT. It encodes CASMDRGNQPQHF. The chain recombines TRBV27 with TRBJ1-5, with 8 bases matching TRBD1. Germline trimming cut 7 bases from V and 2 bases from J; bases unmatched to any gene: 1. The CDR3 consists of 13 residues. CDR1 is MNHEY and CDR2 is SMNVEV in the germline V gene (reference sequence).